A selection of T cell receptor beta chains follows, all from one sample in a study of control samples from healthy donors and cancer patients. Sequenced by immunoSEQ multiplex PCR; TCRdb stores in-frame clones only, minus some. The sample holds some 99,000 clones, around nine tenths seen once. The sample consisted of blood. The origin of the receptors is a human donor in good health. The donor label of this sample is uncertain. Each CDR3 is given with its conserved first and last residue. The D gene is left open where the match is weak. Expanded clones get a size class; other rows say once, few or many, or leave the size out.

length	size	V	J	D	DNA	CDR3
15	.	TRBV13	TRBJ1-2	.	TGTGCCAGCAGCCGCCGACAGGAAGTGACCCATGGCTACACCTTC	CASSRRQEVTHGYTF
15	.	TRBV2	TRBJ2-2	.	TGTGCCAGCAGTGAGGAGGGACCGAACACCGGGGAGCTGTTTTTT	CASSEEGPNTGELFF
15	.	TRBV5-1	TRBJ2-1	TRBD1	TGCGCCAGCAGCTCGGGACAGGGGATAGTAGACGAGCAGTTCTTC	CASSSGQGIVDEQFF
14	.	TRBV7-9	TRBJ1-2	.	TGTGCCAGCAGCTTAGTGACGACCCAAGGGGGCTACACCTTC	CASSLVTTQGGYTF
14	once	TRBV30	TRBJ2-1	TRBD2	TGTGCCTGGAGTGTTAAGCGGGGGGCCCCAGAGCAGTTCTTC	CAWSVKRGAPEQFF
14	.	TRBV7-9	TRBJ2-2	TRBD2	TGTGCCAGCATATCGGGGGGGAGCACCGGGGAGCTGTTTTTT	CASISGGSTGELFF
12	.	TRBV6-5	TRBJ1-6	.	TGTGCCAGCAGTACCCCTAATTCACCCCTCCACTTT	CASSTPNSPLHF
12	.	TRBV10-3	TRBJ2-7	.	TGTGCCATCAGGGGGGGATCTGGCGAGCAGTACTTC	CAIRGGSGEQYF
14	once	TRBV10-3	TRBJ1-2	TRBD1	TGTGCCATCAGTGAACAGGGGGCAATTGACGGCTACACCTTC	CAISEQGAIDGYTF
14	once	TRBV4-3	TRBJ2-3	.	TGCGCCAGCAGCCAAGTGGGGGTCACAGATACGCAGTATTTT	CASSQVGVTDTQYF
14	.	TRBV12-2	TRBJ1-1	.	TGTGCAAGTCGCTTATTGAACCTTAACACTGAAGCTTTCTTT	CASRLLNLNTEAFF
12	few	TRBV7-9	TRBJ1-5	.	TGTGCCAGCAGCTCTGGGGGTCAGCCCCAGCATTTT	CASSSGGQPQHF
15	.	TRBV19	TRBJ1-5	.	TGTGCCAGTAAACCGTCTCAGGTTAGCAATCAGCCCCAGCATTTT	CASKPSQVSNQPQHF
15	.	TRBV5-4	TRBJ1-2	.	TGTGCCAGCAGCCTTGGGGATCAAGGTATTAGTGGCTACACCTTC	CASSLGDQGISGYTF
11	few	TRBV21-1	TRBJ2-7	.	TGTGCCAGCAAACGGACGTACGAGCAGTACTTC	CASKRTYEQYF
15	.	TRBV3-1/TRBV3-2	TRBJ2-1	TRBD2	TGTGCCAGCAGCCGGCAGCGGGGGGGATACAATGAGCAGTTCTTC	CASSRQRGGYNEQFF
15	.	TRBV16	TRBJ1-1	TRBD1	TGTGCCAGCAGCCAATCGCTGACAGGGGGATCTGAAGCTTTCTTT	CASSQSLTGGSEAFF
13	.	TRBV30	TRBJ1-5	.	TGTGCCTGGAGTAAAGGGTTGGATCAGCCCCAGCATTTT	CAWSKGLDQPQHF
13	.	TRBV12-5	TRBJ2-3	.	TGTGCTAGTGGTTTAGGCAACACAGATACGCAGTATTTT	CASGLGNTDTQYF
15	.	TRBV2	TRBJ1-6	.	TGTGCCACCCGCGTTCGGACAGCAACGGATTCACCCCTCCACTTT	CATRVRTATDSPLHF
13	once	TRBV5-1	TRBJ1-2	.	TGCGCCAGCAACAGAGGGGCGGAAGACCGTTCCACCTTC	CASNRGAEDRSTF
16	.	TRBV3-1/TRBV3-2	TRBJ1-6	TRBD1	TGTGCCAGCAGCCAAGCTGGGGCAGGGGGTAATTCACCCCTCCACTTT	CASSQAGAGGNSPLHF
17	.	TRBV3-1/TRBV3-2	TRBJ2-1	.	TGTGCCAGCAGCCCCTTGTCGGGGGGGACAGGGCCTAATGAGCAGTTCTTC	CASSPLSGGTGPNEQFF
16	.	TRBV19	TRBJ2-2	TRBD1	TGTGCCAGTAGTGCCCTTTGGGACAGGGGCACCGGGGAGCTGTTTTTT	CASSALWDRGTGELFF
16	once	TRBV19	TRBJ1-6	.	TGTGCCAGCAGAACGCCTCGCCGTGGCTATAATTCACCCCTCCACTTT	CASRTPRRGYNSPLHF
13	.	TRBV28	TRBJ1-2	.	TGTGCCAGCAGTTTATATGCGGACTATGGCTACACCTTC	CASSLYADYGYTF
12	.	TRBV3-1/TRBV3-2	TRBJ2-5	.	TGTGCCAGCAGCCAAGACCCAGAGACCCAGTACTTC	CASSQDPETQYF
18	once	TRBV7-8	TRBJ2-2	.	TGTGCCAGCAGGCTGGGGTTGTTAGCTTCACGAGACACCGGGGAGCTGTTTTTT	CASRLGLLASRDTGELFF
13	.	TRBV4-1	TRBJ2-1	.	TGCGCCAGCAGCTCTAGACTTGACTTTGAGCAGTTCTTC	CASSSRLDFEQFF
12	.	TRBV2	TRBJ1-6	.	TGTGCCAGCAGTACGTGGCCGGGACCCCTCCACTTT	CASSTWPGPLHF
14	.	TRBV5-6	TRBJ1-2	.	TGTGCCAGCAGCTTGGCCTCAACTAACTATGGCTACACCTTC	CASSLASTNYGYTF
11	.	TRBV3-1/TRBV3-2	TRBJ2-1	.	TGTGCCAGCAGCTTAATGGACAGCTCGGTCTTC	CASSLMDSSVF
15	few	TRBV4-1	TRBJ2-2	.	TGCGCCAGCAGCCAAGTTCGGGGTCAGACCGGGGAGCTGTTTTTT	CASSQVRGQTGELFF
14	.	TRBV18	TRBJ2-7	TRBD2	TGTGCCAGCTCACCCGGCGGGGGAACCTACGAGCAGTACTTC	CASSPGGGTYEQYF
16	.	TRBV4-3	TRBJ2-4	TRBD1	TGCGCCAGCAGCCAAGACCCGACAGGGGGAGCAAACATTCAGTACTTC	CASSQDPTGGANIQYF
16	.	TRBV3-1/TRBV3-2	TRBJ2-5	TRBD2	TGTGCCAGCAGCCCGCGGGCGGGGGGCCGGGAGGAGACCCAGTACTTC	CASSPRAGGREETQYF
15	.	TRBV6-5	TRBJ2-2	.	TGTGCCAGCAGTTATGGGCACCTGAACACCGGGGAGCTGTTTTTT	CASSYGHLNTGELFF
18	.	TRBV7-8	TRBJ1-5	.	TGTGCCAGCAGCCTCCCCTCGAGGGTGGAGGGGATTCGGACGCCCCAGCATTTT	CASSLPSRVEGIRTPQHF
16	few	TRBV6-2/TRBV6-3	TRBJ2-2	.	TGTGCCAGCAGCCCCCTCGGGGCAGAGAGATGGGGGGAGCTGTTTTTT	CASSPLGAERWGELFF
15	.	TRBV6-5	TRBJ2-7	TRBD1	TGTGCCAGCACCTACGGACAGGGAAGCTCCTACGAGCAGTACTTC	CASTYGQGSSYEQYF
14	.	TRBV30	TRBJ2-2	.	TGTGCCTGGAGTACCGGGACTGCAACCGGGGAGCTGTTTTTT	CAWSTGTATGELFF
17	.	TRBV28	TRBJ1-5	.	TGTGCCAGCAGTTTCGGGCAGCCCCAAATTAGCAATCAGCCCCAGCATTTT	CASSFGQPQISNQPQHF
17	.	TRBV21-1	TRBJ2-7	.	TGTGCCAGCAGCAAATGGGATCGGGACCGCAAGGGCTACGAGCAGTACTTC	CASSKWDRDRKGYEQYF
17	.	TRBV28	TRBJ2-5	TRBD1	TGTGCCAGCAGTTCCCCGGACAGGGGGCTATTCACAGAGACCCAGTACTTC	CASSSPDRGLFTETQYF
13	.	TRBV6-2/TRBV6-3	TRBJ2-2	TRBD1	TGTGCCAGCAGCCAACAGGGGACCGGGGAGCTGTTTTTT	CASSQQGTGELFF
16	.	TRBV5-6	TRBJ1-6	.	TGTGCCAGCAGCTTGGCAGGGGCGGCTTATAATTCACCCCTCCACTTT	CASSLAGAAYNSPLHF
14	.	TRBV3-1/TRBV3-2	TRBJ1-4	.	TGTGCCAGCAGCCGAGGAGGGACGAGTGAAAAACTGTTTTTT	CASSRGGTSEKLFF
16	.	TRBV3-1/TRBV3-2	TRBJ2-5	TRBD2	TGTGCCAGCAGCCAAGATAAGCGGGGCCCCCAAGAGACCCAGTACTTC	CASSQDKRGPQETQYF
18	once	TRBV12-5	TRBJ2-2	TRBD1	TGTGCTAGTGGTTTGGTACTGGGGACAGGGGAAGGCACCGGGGAGCTGTTTTTT	CASGLVLGTGEGTGELFF
17	.	TRBV27	TRBJ1-4	.	TGTGCCAGCAGTCCCCGAAGACAGGTTTCAGTAGGTGAAAAACTGTTTTTT	CASSPRRQVSVGEKLFF